This T cell receptor (beta chain) derives from a study of neurological immune-mediated disorders. Each CDR3 protein gets one entry after TCRdb re-called the 5' RACE reads with MiXCR. The sample lists more than 50,000 distinct CDR3 sequences; roughly 3.9% were seen once. This clonotype was counted at least ten times. This CDR3 contains 13 residues. CDR1 is SGHRS and CDR2 is YFSETQ in the germline V gene. Trimming took off 4 bases at V and 8 bases at J, with 16 bases between the two ends. The receptor's source is a man aged 25 to 45 with multiple sclerosis. The chain combines TRBV5-1 with TRBJ2-7; D assignment may be TRBD1 or TRBD2 (6 bases each). Source material: PBMCs. The CDR3 nucleotides are TGCGCCAGCAGCCCGTCGGGGGCAGAAAAGCAGTACTTC. Its translation: CASSPSGAEKQYF.